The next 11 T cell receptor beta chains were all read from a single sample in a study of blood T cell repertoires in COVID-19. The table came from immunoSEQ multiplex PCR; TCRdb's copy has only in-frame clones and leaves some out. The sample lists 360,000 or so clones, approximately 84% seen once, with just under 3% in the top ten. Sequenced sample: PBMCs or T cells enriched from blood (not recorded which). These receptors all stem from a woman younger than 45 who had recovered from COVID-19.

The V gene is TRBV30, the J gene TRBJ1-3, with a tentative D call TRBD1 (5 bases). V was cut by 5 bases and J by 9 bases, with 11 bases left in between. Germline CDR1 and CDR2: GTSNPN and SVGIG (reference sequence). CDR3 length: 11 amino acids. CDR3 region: CAWGGGPTIYF. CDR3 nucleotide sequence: TGTGCCTGGGGGGGAGGCCCCACCATATATTTT. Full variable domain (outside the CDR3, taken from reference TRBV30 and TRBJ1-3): SQTIHQWPATLVQPVGSPLSLECTVEGTSNPNLYWYRQAAGRGLQLLFYSVGIGQISSEVPQNLSASRPQDRQFILSSKKLLLSDSGFYLCAWGGGPTIYFGEGSWLTVV.

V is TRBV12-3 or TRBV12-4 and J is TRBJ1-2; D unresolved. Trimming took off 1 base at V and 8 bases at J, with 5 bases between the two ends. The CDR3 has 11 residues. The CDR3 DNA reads TGTGCCAGCAGTTTAGGGCCAGGCTACACCTTC. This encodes CASSLGPGYTF.

The CDR3 DNA reads TGTGCCAGCAGGGGAGCGGGAGGGAACACCGGGGAGCTGTTTTTT. Translating it yields CASRGAGGNTGELFF. The V and J genes are TRBV6-5 and TRBJ2-2; the match to TRBD2 covers 9 bases. Germline values: CDR1 MNHEY, CDR2 SVGAGI. Germline trimming cut 6 bases from V and 1 base from J; bases unmatched to any gene: 3. The CDR3 totals 15 residues.

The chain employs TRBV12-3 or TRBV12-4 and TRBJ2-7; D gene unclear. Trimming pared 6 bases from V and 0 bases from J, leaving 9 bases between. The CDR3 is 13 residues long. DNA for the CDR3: TGTGCCAGCAGGCCAGGTTACTCCTACGAGCAGTACTTC. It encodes CASRPGYSYEQYF.

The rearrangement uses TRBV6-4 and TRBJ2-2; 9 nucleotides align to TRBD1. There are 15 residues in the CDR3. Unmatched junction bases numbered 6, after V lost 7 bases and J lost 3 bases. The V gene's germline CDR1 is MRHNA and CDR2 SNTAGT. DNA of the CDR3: TGTGCCAGCAAAACCACAGGGGGCGACACCGGGGAGCTGTTTTTT. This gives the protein CASKTTGGDTGELFF.

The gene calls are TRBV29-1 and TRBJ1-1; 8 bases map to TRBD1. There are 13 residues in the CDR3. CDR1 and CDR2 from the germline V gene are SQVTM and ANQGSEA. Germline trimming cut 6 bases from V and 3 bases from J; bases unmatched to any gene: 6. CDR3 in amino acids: CSVTWGQDTEAFF. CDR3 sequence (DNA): TGCAGCGTAACCTGGGGACAGGACACTGAAGCTTTCTTT.

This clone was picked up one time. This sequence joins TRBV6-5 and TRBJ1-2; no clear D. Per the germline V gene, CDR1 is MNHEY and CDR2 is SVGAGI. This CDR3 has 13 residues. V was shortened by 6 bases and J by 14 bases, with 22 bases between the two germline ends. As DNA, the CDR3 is TGTGCCAGCAGCAAGTCGGGAGGGCCCGGTTCAACCTTC. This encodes CASSKSGGPGSTF.

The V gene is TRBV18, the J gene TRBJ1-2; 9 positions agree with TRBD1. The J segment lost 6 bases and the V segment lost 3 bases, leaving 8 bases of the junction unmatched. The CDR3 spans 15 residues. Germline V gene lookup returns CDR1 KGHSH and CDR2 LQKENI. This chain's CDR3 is CASSPDSGTGHGYTF. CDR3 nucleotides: TGTGCCAGCTCACCGGATTCCGGGACAGGGCATGGCTACACCTTC.

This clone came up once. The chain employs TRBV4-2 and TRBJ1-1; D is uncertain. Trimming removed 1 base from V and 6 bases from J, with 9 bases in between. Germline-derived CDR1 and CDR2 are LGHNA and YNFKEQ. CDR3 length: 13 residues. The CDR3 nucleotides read TGTGCCAGCAGCCAAGCCGGAGTCGCTGAAGCTTTCTTT. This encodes CASSQAGVAEAFF.

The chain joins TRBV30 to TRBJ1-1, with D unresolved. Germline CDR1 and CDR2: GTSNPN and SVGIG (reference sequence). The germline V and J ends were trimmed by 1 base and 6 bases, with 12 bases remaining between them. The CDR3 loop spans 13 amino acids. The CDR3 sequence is CAWSDERAAEAFF. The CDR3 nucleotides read TGTGCCTGGAGTGATGAGAGGGCGGCTGAAGCTTTCTTT.

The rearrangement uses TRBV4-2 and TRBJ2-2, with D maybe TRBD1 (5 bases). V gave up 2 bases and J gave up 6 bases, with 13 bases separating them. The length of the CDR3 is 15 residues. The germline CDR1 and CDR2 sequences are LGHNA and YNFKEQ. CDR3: CASSQRTGGPGELFF. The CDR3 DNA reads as TGTGCCAGCAGCCAACGTACAGGCGGCCCCGGGGAGCTGTTTTTT.